Here is one T cell receptor beta chain with its context. Its target is not known. These data are taken from a study of response to subunit inactivated influenza vaccine. Findings and limits, study-wide: The authors put forward the suggestion that each seasonal influenza vaccination may bring in only a limited number of new T cells.

V lost 5 bases and J lost 4; bases outside the gene matches: 17. This CDR3 is built from 18 residues. Looked up from germline, CDR1 is SGHVS and CDR2 is FQNEAQ. MiXCR, applied by TCRdb to the RT-PCR reads, yields one record per CDR3 protein. The table includes 530,000 or so distinct CDR3 sequences, about 12% detected once. The chain combines TRBV7-8 with TRBJ1-1, with 9 bases identical to TRBD1. The origin of this receptor is a man aged 45-65 years who received an inactivated influenza vaccine. This sample comprised PBMCs from blood, obtained on the day of vaccination. CDR3 protein: CASSVKKTTGGQSTEAFF. DNA of the CDR3: TGTGCCAGCAGCGTCAAAAAGACAACAGGGGGCCAAAGCACTGAAGCTTTCTTT.